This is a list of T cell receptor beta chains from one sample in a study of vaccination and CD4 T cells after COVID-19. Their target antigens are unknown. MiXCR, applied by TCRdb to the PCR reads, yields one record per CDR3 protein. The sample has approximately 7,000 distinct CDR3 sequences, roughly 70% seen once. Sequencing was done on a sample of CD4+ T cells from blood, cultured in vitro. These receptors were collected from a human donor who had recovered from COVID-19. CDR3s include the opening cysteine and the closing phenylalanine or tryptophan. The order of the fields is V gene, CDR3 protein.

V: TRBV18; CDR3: CASSPPGGIETQYF
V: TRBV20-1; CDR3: CSARGRVWGAGNQPQHF
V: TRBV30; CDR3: CAWSKQGLETQYF
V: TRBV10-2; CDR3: CASSESWGLASLRHEQYF
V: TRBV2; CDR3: CASSAGQGGQPQHF
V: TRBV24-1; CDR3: CATSDPGGGSYEQYF
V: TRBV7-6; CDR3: CASSSPGYNEQFF
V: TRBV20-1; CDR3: CSAPNPKRVRSYEQYF
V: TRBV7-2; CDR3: CASSLARDYGPQHF
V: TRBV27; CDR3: CASSPSRYSSNEKLFF
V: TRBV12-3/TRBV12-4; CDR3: CASSLQVADYEQYF
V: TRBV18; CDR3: CASSPDSSYEQYF
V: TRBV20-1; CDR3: CSASGGFQETQYF
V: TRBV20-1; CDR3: CSAMTGSGPDTQYF
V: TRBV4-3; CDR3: CASSQGAEQGVRAFF
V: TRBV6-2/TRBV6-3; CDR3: CASRLTGTLYGYTF
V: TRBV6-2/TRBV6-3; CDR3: CASSYILPSDTQYF
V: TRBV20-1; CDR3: CSARADSTFYGYTF
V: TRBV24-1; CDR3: CATSDLREGGRNEQFF
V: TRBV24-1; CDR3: CATSSGSPTDTQYF
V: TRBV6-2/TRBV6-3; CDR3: CASSHRDSINQPQHF
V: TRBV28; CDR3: CASQSPNGESYGYTF
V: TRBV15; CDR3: CATSRGTEKYGYTF
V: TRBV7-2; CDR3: CASSRSGQGAYGYTF
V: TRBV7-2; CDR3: CASSSDRGQETQYF
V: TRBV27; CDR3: CASSPRTGYNSPLHF
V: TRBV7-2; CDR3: CASSYPSGNSYEQYF
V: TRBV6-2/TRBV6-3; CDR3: CASSSRLAGSYNEQFF
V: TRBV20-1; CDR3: CSARNQGGGNTIYF
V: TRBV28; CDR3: CASSSGQGVRSNQPQHF